This T cell receptor (beta chain) was captured by sequencing in a study of tumor-infiltrating lymphocytes in primary liver carcinoma. Study-wide background: Men as well as women, aged 30 to 69 years, made up the patients. The number of productive TCRbeta reads per sample ranged from roughly 3.65 to 7.5 million and was similar across tissue types.

Taking 20-30 mg of unsorted bulk tissue, the authors co-extracted RNA and DNA. The input was around 530 ng total RNA; TCR beta cDNA was made from it with a constant-region primer. Slightly modified ARM-PCR served as the procedure for the TCR beta libraries. These libraries came from three rounds of nested multiplex PCR. The first two PCR rounds used TRBV1-TRBV30 primers with a Cbeta primer, 10 cycles each. TCRdb analysed the multiplex PCR reads with MiXCR anew, one entry per CDR3 protein. The sample records 95,000 to 100,000 distinct CDR3 sequences, about 62% being singletons. The CDR3 contains 12 residues. The V gene's germline CDR1 is SGHAT and CDR2 FQNNGV.

This clonotype originated in an older woman with primary liver carcinoma and hepatitis B virus infection. The specimen sequenced was liver tumor tissue from sampling region 2. The subset denotes: tumor region T2, inferior pole. The V gene is TRBV11-2, the J gene TRBJ2-7; TRBD1 agrees at 7 bases. Here the CDR3 reads CTSNLGGHEQYV. The CDR3 nucleotides are TGTACCAGCAACTTAGGGGGCCACGAGCAGTACGTC.